This TCR beta chain was recovered during a study of shared clonotypes between healthy human individuals (dated by TCRdb to about 2020). For the study in its entirety: A few men and a couple of women, aged 18 to 49 years, made up the cohort. For each donor, CD4 naive and CD4 memory were each run on three plates, CD8 naive on two plates, and CD8 memory on one plate. Blood TCR repertoires of about five healthy adults were deeply sequenced to estimate repertoire size and the extent of clonotype sharing between individuals. To increase sequencing depth and limit assay-specific biases, different laboratories used diverse techniques to prepare libraries and sequence TCR repertoires. Between about 0.85 and 8.9 billion PBMCs per donor were obtained by leukapheresis.

CD8 naive samples consisted of CD45RO-negative cells that were positively selected for CCR7, yielding a CD45RA+CCR7+ population without TemRA cells. The donors were healthy, HIV-negative adults who had no recently reported acute infections or vaccinations. Every donor was a Caucasian adult residing in Nashville, Tennessee, USA. Blood was obtained by leukapheresis, after which PBMCs were separated by Ficoll-Histopaque density gradient centrifugation and cryopreserved in liquid nitrogen vapor phase. Purity and quantity of every magnetically sorted T cell population were checked by analytical flow cytometry. Genomic DNA was isolated from every sorted fraction and measured by UV absorbance on a Nanodrop 2000c. As regards this clone: The antigen it recognizes is unknown. Base qualities are not provided; no much larger clone lies one nucleotide away.

Using the deep immunoSEQ assay, multiplex PCR amplified TCR CDR3 regions from genomic DNA. Extracted genomic DNA from each cell subset was spread evenly across all wells of several immunoSEQ 96-well plates, with each plate serving as a replicate. For sorted subsets, 200 ng of genomic DNA, equivalent to 25,000 to 35,000 T cell genomes, went into each replicate PCR. Purified libraries were measured with a Qubit 3.0 fluorometer, size-checked on a Bioanalyzer 2100, and measured again with the KAPA Library Quantification kit. A separate single-read 150-cycle Illumina NextSeq 550 flow cell was used to sequence each immunoSEQ 96-well plate. The original methods were these. Because the immunoSEQ output included only junctional sequences and no quality scores, the filtering could not be the same as the filtering used for full-length reads. To assign V/J genes and CDR3, sequences were annotated using PyIR, a Python wrapper for IgBLAST v1.9, with IMGT germline references. Reads were removed for weak V/J assignments (E-value above 1e-6), missing CDR3, stop codons, out-of-frame junctions, or ambiguous translated residues. V3J clonotypes were defined by identical inferred V gene, J gene, and CDR3 amino acid sequence. Percentage overlap between repertoires was calculated by dividing the number of shared unique clonotypes by the size of the smaller repertoire. Three approaches were used to assess repertoire richness: RTK rarefaction, the Chao1 estimator, and Recon v2.1 estimates of unobserved clonotypes. Generation probabilities were computed with OLGA for all TCRbeta clonotypes obtained by the gDNA method from several donors. TCRdb took over this immuneACCESS table, retaining in-frame rearrangements with V and J assigned. Such tables are incomplete; in checked studies, under half of the missing clones stem from an unresolved V gene, and the remainder is unexplained. V and J calls plus clone size are reproduced from that table; the DNA served to infer D and trimming. The sample table holds roughly 770,000 clones, of which approximately 97% were seen once. About 0.25% of the sample rests with the top ten.

General conclusions and limits of the study: Higher generation probabilities were observed for clonotypes shared by all four sorted-subset donors than for non-shared clonotypes. Sampling was limited to blood, and TCR repertoires in tissue likely differ from TCR repertoires in blood. Naive subsets generally had larger estimated clonotype richness than memory subsets did. Based on pairwise subsampling, the degree of clonotype sharing among donors was expected to be affected by sequencing depth. Because the study included only a small number of donors, the genetic and exposure-history diversity represented was limited. Rarefaction of sorted-subset datasets indicated incomplete sequencing despite the large sequencing depth. Roughly 5% of naive CD4, 3.5% of naive CD8, 2.3% of memory CD4, and approximately 0.4% of memory CD8 clonotypes were shared across several donors.

V and J are truncated by 1 base and 5 bases respectively, leaving an intervening sequence of 12 bases. Based on the germline V gene (reference sequence), the CDR1 and CDR2 sequences are SGHKS and YYEKEE. The CDR3 covers 15 residues, taking in both the cysteine and the phenylalanine. Only the CDR3 DNA is retained, 45 bases long and in frame from the first base. This clonotype was obtained from a man between 25 and 39 years old in good health. The chain couples TRBV5-5 to TRBJ1-4; the D gene remains uncertain. The sequenced sample consisted of naive CD8+ T cells sorted from blood. The cell subset or site label corresponds to: CD45RA+CCR7+. At the DNA level, the sequence is TGTGCCAGCAGCTTGATAGGGCAGGAAAATGAAAAACTGTTTTTT. This yields the protein CASSLIGQENEKLFF.